This TCR beta chain was recovered during a study of OX40 agonist ivuxolimab in advanced cancers. Study-wide context: Aged about 20 to 80 with a mean of about 63 years, they were around 83% male. Whole-study findings and limits: Dosing at 0.1 to 3.0 mg/kg was accompanied by clonal expansion of CD4+ and CD8+ blood T cells by week 6.

Trimming took off 0 bases at V and 0 bases at J, with 4 bases between the two ends. CDR3 size: 14 residues. Germline V gene lookup returns CDR1 SGDLS and CDR2 YYNGEE. Method: immunoSEQ multiplex PCR; TCRdb's copy keeps in-frame clones and lacks some. The table shows tens of thousands of clones, with roughly 90% occurring only once. For this clone: What it binds is unknown.

The sample consisted of CD4+ or CD8+ T cells sorted from blood, taken in a trial of the OX40 agonist ivuxolimab. The J gene is TRBJ1-5, the V gene TRBV9, with unresolved D. The TCR originated in an adult with an advanced solid tumor such as melanoma, head and neck, liver or kidney cancer. For the CDR3, the DNA is TGTGCCAGCAGCGTAGAAGATAGCAATCAGCCCCAGCATTTT. Its protein product is CASSVEDSNQPQHF. Full variable domain (rest looked up from reference TRBV9 and TRBJ1-5): DSGVTQTPKHLITATGQRVTLRCSPRSGDLSVYWYQQSLDQGLQFLIQYYNGEERAKGNILERFSAQQFPDLHSELNLSSLELGDSALYFCASSVEDSNQPQHFGDGTRLSIL.